These 28 T cell receptor beta chains came from one sample sequenced in a study of CD8+ T cells in alopecia areata. Sequencing used cDNA as its template, made by extracting RNA and reverse transcribing it. Clones were sequenced by immunoSEQ multiplex PCR, and TCRdb holds only the in-frame ones, with some missing. The sample has under 250,000 clones; around 62% are singletons. The sample here was CD4+ T cells sorted from blood, taken at week 0. The receptor source for this set is a human donor with alopecia areata.

The gene calls are TRBV18 and TRBJ1-2; TRBD1 matches 7 bases. This CDR3 spans 13 amino acids. Germline values: CDR1 KGHSH, CDR2 LQKENI. Trimming at V came to 5 bases and at J to 2 bases, leaving 2 bases not matched to a gene. The CDR3 DNA sequence: TGTGCCAGCTCAGAACAGGGGAACTATGGCTACACCTTC. Amino acids: CASSEQGNYGYTF.

This clone has only a few counts. V is TRBV6-1 and J is TRBJ2-7; 9 bases align to TRBD1. CDR1 MNHNS and CDR2 SASEGT come from the germline V gene. J was trimmed by 6 bases and V by 7 bases; bases with no gene match: 7. This CDR3 is built from 13 residues. The chain's CDR3 is CASNPWDRAEQYF. In DNA, the CDR3 is TGTGCCAGCAATCCATGGGACAGGGCCGAGCAGTACTTC.

This clone was observed a few times. The chain links TRBV29-1 to TRBJ1-1; D possibly corresponds to TRBD1 (5 bases). This CDR3 comprises 13 residues. CDR1 and CDR2 from the germline V gene are SQVTM and ANQGSEA. V lost 3 bases to trimming and J lost 4 bases, with 12 bases between them. The CDR3 DNA reads TGCAGCGTTGAGTCGGGGGGTGGCACTGAAGCTTTCTTT. Amino acids: CSVESGGGTEAFF. The full variable domain, its missing parts supplied by reference TRBV29-1 and TRBJ1-1, is SAVISQKPSRDICQRGTSLTIQCQVDSQVTMMFWYRQQPGQSLTLIATANQGSEATYESGFVIDKFPISRPNLTFSTLTVSNMSPEDSSIYLCSVESGGGTEAFFGQGTRLTVV.

This clone has a handful of counts. CDR3: CASSLGGTGANVLTF. CDR3 nucleotide sequence: TGTGCCAGCAGTTTGGGTGGGACTGGGGCCAACGTCCTGACTTTC. V is TRBV28 and J is TRBJ2-6; D unresolved. V lost 3 bases and J 2 bases, leaving 8 bases between the germline ends. This CDR3 spans 15 amino acids. From germline, CDR1 is MDHEN and CDR2 SYDVKM.

J is TRBJ2-5 and V is TRBV10-2, with 7 bases that match TRBD2. V lost 8 bases to trimming and J lost 4 bases; unmatched junction nucleotides: 7. Germline loops: CDR1 WSHSY, CDR2 SAAADI. This CDR3 has 13 amino acids. The CDR3 DNA is TGCGCCAGCGGCGGACTAGATCGAGAGACCCAGTACTTC. This sequence encodes CASGGLDRETQYF.

This chain uses TRBV6-6 with TRBJ1-2; the D gene is possibly TRBD1 (6 bases). Between the trimmed V and J ends, which lost 5 bases and 2 bases, there was a span of 15 bases. The CDR3 contains 15 residues. Germline V lookup: CDR1 MNHNY, CDR2 SVGAGI (reference sequence). Here the CDR3 DNA reads TGTGCCAGCAGTCAGCCCCGTACAGGGAACTATGGCTACACCTTC. Translated: CASSQPRTGNYGYTF.

This clone has only a few counts. The CDR3 is CASSLGWYEQFF. For the CDR3, the DNA is TGTGCCAGCAGCCTTGGATGGTATGAGCAGTTCTTC. This sequence joins TRBV7-3 and TRBJ2-1, with D unclear. V lost 5 bases, J lost 8 bases, and 10 bases lay in between. The V gene's germline CDR1 is SGHTA and CDR2 FQGTGA. The CDR3 is 12 amino acids.

The genes are TRBV29-1 and TRBJ2-5; D might be TRBD1 (5 bases). V gave up 4 bases and J gave up 2 bases, with 11 bases separating them. Germline V gives CDR1 SQVTM, CDR2 ANQGSEA. CDR3 length equals 13 residues. The CDR3 sequence: CSVAGRVQETQYF. CDR3 nucleotide sequence: TGCAGCGTTGCCGGCAGGGTGCAAGAGACCCAGTACTTC.

This clone occurred once. Here the CDR3 DNA reads TGTGCCAGCAGCTTAGACAGGGTGACCTACGAGCAGTACTTC. Translation gives CASSLDRVTYEQYF. V gene TRBV11-2 combines with J gene TRBJ2-7, with TRBD1 as a possible D gene (5 bases). V was trimmed by 0 bases and J by 2 bases, leaving 8 bases between them. The CDR3 consists of 14 residues. Germline V CDR1 and CDR2: SGHAT, FQNNGV.

The chain has TRBV30 and TRBJ2-6; 8 positions match TRBD1. Germline CDR1 reads GTSNPN; CDR2 reads SVGIG (reference sequence). J lost 2 bases, V lost 4 bases, and 7 bases had no gene match. CDR3 size: 16 residues. The CDR3 DNA follows: TGTGCCTGGACCCAAATCAGGGGGCCTGGGGCCAACGTCCTGACTTTC. It specifies CAWTQIRGPGANVLTF. Full variable domain (missing parts from reference TRBV30 and TRBJ2-6): SQTIHQWPATLVQPVGSPLSLECTVEGTSNPNLYWYRQAAGRGLQLLFYSVGIGQISSEVPQNLSASRPQDRQFILSSKKLLLSDSGFYLCAWTQIRGPGANVLTFGAGSRLTVL.

The chain links TRBV6-6 to TRBJ2-3, with no clear D. Germline assignment: CDR1 MNHNY and CDR2 SVGAGI (reference sequence). V was pared by 9 bases and J by 5 bases, with 9 bases between. The CDR3 totals 11 residues. The CDR3 DNA is TGTGCCAGTGGCCGTGGAGATACGCAGTATTTT. Protein sequence: CASGRGDTQYF.

The V and J genes are TRBV6-1 and TRBJ2-4; 9 nucleotides align to TRBD1. The CDR3 runs 13 residues. CDR1 and CDR2 (germline): MNHNS, SASEGT. The junction had 2 bases not matched to a gene; V was cut back by 4 bases and J by 7 bases. The CDR3 DNA follows: TGTGCCAGCAGTGGCGACAGGGGGAACATTCAGTACTTC. It translates to CASSGDRGNIQYF.

The V gene is TRBV15, the J gene TRBJ2-1, with D maybe TRBD2 (6 bases). The CDR3 length is 16 residues. Trimming took 1 base from V and 0 from J, leaving 10 bases between them. From germline, CDR1 is LNHNV and CDR2 YYDKDF (reference sequence). CDR3 nucleotides: TGTGCCACCAGCAGAGTGCGGGGTAGCTCCTACAATGAGCAGTTCTTC. Translating gives CATSRVRGSSYNEQFF.

The V and J genes are TRBV19 and TRBJ2-1; D remains unclear. Looked up from germline, CDR1 is LNHDA and CDR2 is SQIVND (reference sequence). This CDR3 contains 15 residues. Trimming cost V 8 bases and J 0 bases, with 14 bases left between them. CDR3 DNA sequence: TGTGCCAGTGGTAGGGTCACGTACTCCTACAATGAGCAGTTCTTC. Its protein product is CASGRVTYSYNEQFF.

V usage is TRBV30 and J usage is TRBJ1-2; TRBD1 agrees at 7 bases. From germline, CDR1 is GTSNPN and CDR2 SVGIG (reference sequence). The trim removed 0 bases at V and 8 bases at J, leaving 9 bases unmatched. The CDR3 covers 14 residues. CDR3: CAWSVRDSYLGYTF. CDR3 coding DNA: TGTGCCTGGAGTGTAAGGGACAGCTATCTCGGCTACACCTTC. The full variable domain, completed using reference TRBV30 and TRBJ1-2, is SQTIHQWPATLVQPVGSPLSLECTVEGTSNPNLYWYRQAAGRGLQLLFYSVGIGQISSEVPQNLSASRPQDRQFILSSKKLLLSDSGFYLCAWSVRDSYLGYTFGSGTRLTVV.

This chain joins TRBV15 and TRBJ2-1; TRBD1 or TRBD2 may be the D gene (6 bases each). The germline V gene encodes CDR1 LNHNV and CDR2 YYDKDF (reference sequence). The CDR3 has 14 amino acids. V dropped 6 bases and J dropped 4 bases, with 13 bases sitting between them. This CDR3 is CATSPGATYNEQFF. The DNA of the CDR3 is TGTGCCACCAGTCCGGGGGCTACTTACAATGAGCAGTTCTTC.

The V and J genes are TRBV6-5 and TRBJ1-2; D unclear. This CDR3 region has 14 residues. Per the germline V gene, CDR1 is MNHEY and CDR2 is SVGAGI. Trimming cost V 10 bases and J 3 bases, with 18 bases left between them. The CDR3 region has the DNA TGTGCCATCAAAAAGGGTGGTGGCGACTATGGCTACACCTTC. Protein product: CAIKKGGGDYGYTF.

This clone has just a few counts. The V gene is TRBV30, the J gene TRBJ1-1; D is uncertain. This CDR3 has 12 residues. The germline V and J ends were trimmed by 2 bases and 9 bases, with 13 bases remaining between them. CDR1 and CDR2 from the germline V gene are GTSNPN and SVGIG (reference sequence). The CDR3 spells CAWSFGLAQAFF. The CDR3 DNA sequence: TGTGCCTGGAGTTTCGGACTAGCGCAAGCTTTCTTT.

The chain uses TRBV6-5 and TRBJ2-5, with D perhaps TRBD2 (5 bases). The length of the CDR3 is 11 residues. The V and J ends lost 5 bases and 6 bases respectively, with 7 bases between them. Germline V gene sequence: CDR1 MNHEY, CDR2 SVGAGI. The CDR3 DNA follows: TGTGCCAGCAGTGCCGGGAAGACCCAGTACTTC. Translation: CASSAGKTQYF.

This chain uses TRBV4-2 with TRBJ1-1; 7 bases agree with TRBD1. The germline gives CDR1 LGHNA, CDR2 YNFKEQ. The CDR3 length is 14 residues. V dropped 3 bases and J dropped 1; count of bases not matched to a gene: 2. The CDR3: CASSHGTANTEAFF. Written as DNA, the CDR3 is TGTGCCAGCAGCCACGGGACAGCGAACACTGAAGCTTTCTTT.

The chain recombines TRBV27 with TRBJ2-6, with D unclear. V was shortened by 4 bases and J by 0 bases, with 7 bases between the two germline ends. The CDR3 runs 15 residues. Germline assignment: CDR1 MNHEY and CDR2 SMNVEV (reference sequence). The CDR3 here is CASSSISSGANVLTF. In DNA, the CDR3 is TGTGCCAGCAGTTCCATAAGCTCTGGGGCCAACGTCCTGACTTTC.

The chain links TRBV2 to TRBJ2-1, with 12 bases lining up with TRBD2. The germline gives CDR1 SNHLY, CDR2 FYNNEI. The CDR3 has 15 residues. V was pared by 1 base and J by 11 bases, with 6 bases of the junction left unmatched. DNA of the CDR3: TGTGCCAGCAGTGAAGGGACTAGCGGGACTGTTAAGCAGTTCTTC. Protein: CASSEGTSGTVKQFF.

V and J are TRBV7-3 and TRBJ2-5, with no clear D. Looked up from germline, CDR1 is SGHTA and CDR2 is FQGTGA. V lost 4 bases, J lost 5 bases, and 11 bases lay in between. CDR3 size: 13 residues. The CDR3 sequence: CASSWDARETQYF. CDR3 DNA sequence: TGTGCCAGCAGCTGGGATGCCCGGGAGACCCAGTACTTC.

A few counts support this clone. The chain has TRBV7-3 and TRBJ2-1; the D gene is possibly TRBD2 (6 bases). CDR1 and CDR2 (germline): SGHTA, FQGTGA. This CDR3 has 15 residues. With 5 bases removed from V and 1 base from J, the gap between germline ends came to 12 bases. The CDR3 sequence: CASSPGLTSYNEQFF. CDR3 bases: TGTGCCAGCAGCCCAGGACTAACGTCCTACAATGAGCAGTTCTTC.

The genes are TRBV29-1 and TRBJ2-4; TRBD1 aligns across 7 bases. Germline V gene lookup returns CDR1 SQVTM and CDR2 ANQGSEA. This CDR3 is 15 amino acids long. Trimming at V came to 1 base and at J to 8 bases, leaving 11 bases not matched to a gene. As DNA, the CDR3 is TGCAGCGTTGAAGGACGAAGGGGGCTGGCTTACATTCAGTACTTC. The encoded protein is CSVEGRRGLAYIQYF.

This rearrangement joins TRBV6-6 to TRBJ2-7, with 10 positions matching TRBD1. Germline V gives CDR1 MNHNY, CDR2 SVGAGI (reference sequence). Trimming removed 5 bases from V and 5 bases from J; junction bases left unmatched: 3. The CDR3 length is 13 residues. CDR3 nucleotide sequence: TGTGCCAGCAGTCGGGACAGGGGCCACGAGCAGTACTTC. Its protein product is CASSRDRGHEQYF.

In this sample, this clone turned up a few times. The gene calls are TRBV25-1 and TRBJ2-1; 13 bases are shared with TRBD2. Germline V gives CDR1 MGHDK, CDR2 SYGVNS. The CDR3 contains 15 residues. V gave up 8 bases and J gave up 6 bases; unmatched junction bases: 7. In DNA, the CDR3 is TGTGCCAGCGCAGTAACTAGCGGGAGGGCCAATGAGCAGTTCTTC. Its translation: CASAVTSGRANEQFF.

The rearrangement links TRBV10-2 to TRBJ2-2, with TRBD2 matching over 11 bases. Trimming at V came to 6 bases and at J to 8 bases, leaving 11 bases not matched to a gene. The germline V gene encodes CDR1 WSHSY and CDR2 SAAADI. CDR3 length: 16 residues. CDR3 in DNA: TGCGCCAGCAGAAATAGCGGGAGGGCCGTTGGTGGGGAGCTGTTTTTT. Translation gives CASRNSGRAVGGELFF.